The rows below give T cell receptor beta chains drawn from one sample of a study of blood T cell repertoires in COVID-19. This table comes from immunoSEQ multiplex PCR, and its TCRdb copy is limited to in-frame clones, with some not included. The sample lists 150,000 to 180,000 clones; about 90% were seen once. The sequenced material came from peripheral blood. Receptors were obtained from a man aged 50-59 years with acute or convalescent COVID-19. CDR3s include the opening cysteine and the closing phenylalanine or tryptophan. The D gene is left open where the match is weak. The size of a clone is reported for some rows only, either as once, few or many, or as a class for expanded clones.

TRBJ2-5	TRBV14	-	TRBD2	CASSPSGALGETQYF	TGTGCCAGCAGCCCTAGCGGGGCCCTGGGAGAGACCCAGTACTTC
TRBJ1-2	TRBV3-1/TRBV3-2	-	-	CASSPTQQVINYGYTF	TGTGCCAGCAGCCCCACCCAACAGGTTATCAACTATGGCTACACCTTC
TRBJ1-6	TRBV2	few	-	CASSEARVNSPLHF	TGTGCCAGCAGTGAAGCCAGGGTGAACTCACCCCTCCACTTT
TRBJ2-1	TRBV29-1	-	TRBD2	CSGRGLAIHNEQFF	TGCAGCGGACGCGGACTAGCGATCCACAATGAGCAGTTCTTC
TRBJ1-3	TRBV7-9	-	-	CASSTTGSGNTIYF	TGTGCCAGCAGCACGACAGGATCTGGAAACACCATATATTTT
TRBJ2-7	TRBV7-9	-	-	CASSPSGAYEQYF	TGTGCCAGCAGCCCTTCAGGGGCCTACGAGCAGTACTTC
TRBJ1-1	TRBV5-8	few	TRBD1	CASSLGQGGPRTEAFF	TGTGCCAGCAGCTTGGGACAGGGGGGGCCGAGGACTGAAGCTTTCTTT
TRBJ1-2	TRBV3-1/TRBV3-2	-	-	CASSQDIRGDGYTF	TGTGCCAGCAGCCAAGATATAAGGGGCGATGGCTACACCTTC
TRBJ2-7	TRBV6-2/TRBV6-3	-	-	CASSYYLGSYYEQYF	TGTGCCAGCAGTTACTATTTGGGCTCCTACTACGAGCAGTACTTC
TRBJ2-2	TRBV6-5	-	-	CASLLRGSTGELFF	TGTGCCAGCTTGCTGCGGGGATCAACCGGGGAGCTGTTTTTT
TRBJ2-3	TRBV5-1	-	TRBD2	CASSLQSSGGIDTQYF	TGCGCCAGCAGCTTGCAGTCTAGCGGGGGGATAGATACGCAGTATTTT
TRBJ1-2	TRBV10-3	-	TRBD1	CAIRTGTGWSYTF	TGTGCCATCAGAACCGGGACAGGGTGGAGCTACACCTTC
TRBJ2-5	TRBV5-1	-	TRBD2	CASSGGSGGYQETQYF	TGCGCCAGCAGCGGTGGGAGCGGGGGATACCAAGAGACCCAGTACTTC
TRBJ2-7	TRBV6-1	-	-	CASSELAQTYEQYF	TGTGCCAGCAGTGAACTAGCGCAGACCTACGAGCAGTACTTC
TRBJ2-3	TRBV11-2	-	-	CATSPQISTDTQYF	TGTGCCACCTCCCCCCAGATCTCCACAGATACGCAGTATTTT
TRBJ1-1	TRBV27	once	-	CASKTGNTEAFF	TGTGCCAGCAAAACAGGGAACACTGAAGCTTTCTTT
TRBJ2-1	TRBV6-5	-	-	CASSKSGGTYNEQFF	TGTGCCAGCAGCAAGAGCGGAGGAACCTACAATGAGCAGTTCTTC
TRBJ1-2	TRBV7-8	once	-	CASSPLAGLRGYTF	TGTGCCAGCAGCCCACTGGCGGGGCTGAGAGGCTACACCTTC
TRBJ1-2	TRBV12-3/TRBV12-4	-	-	CASSPRYDYGYTF	TGTGCCAGCAGTCCGCGGTATGACTATGGCTACACCTTC
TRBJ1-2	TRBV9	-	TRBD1	CASRPGQHYGYTF	TGTGCCAGCAGACCGGGACAGCACTATGGCTACACCTTC
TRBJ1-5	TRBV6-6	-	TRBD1	CASSGQGSNQPQHF	TGTGCCAGCAGCGGACAGGGTAGCAATCAGCCCCAGCATTTT
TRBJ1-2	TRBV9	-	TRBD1	CASSEGQGHYGYTF	TGTGCCAGCAGCGAAGGACAGGGACACTATGGCTACACCTTC
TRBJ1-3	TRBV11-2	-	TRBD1	CASSQDRTPGSGNTIYF	TGTGCCAGCAGCCAGGACAGGACCCCAGGGTCTGGAAACACCATATATTTT
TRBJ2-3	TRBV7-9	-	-	CASSLVDNRGTPHTQYF	TGTGCCAGCAGCTTAGTTGACAACCGAGGGACACCCCATACGCAGTATTTT